This T cell receptor beta chain originates from a study of CD8+ T cells in alopecia areata. The wider study: Oral tofacitinib (5 to 10 mg twice daily) was administered to treated patients.

In each case, RNA was isolated and then reverse transcribed into cDNA as the sequencing template. Data came from immunoSEQ multiplex PCR; TCRdb stores just in-frame clones and leaves some out. The table records about 3,600 clones, approximately 70% of them present only once. Germline lookup yields CDR1 MDHEN and CDR2 SYDVKM. Trimming left V 0 bases short and J 3 bases short, with 15 bases between. This CDR3 has 16 amino acids. Treatment indicated: oral pan-JAK inhibitor, 5-10 mg twice daily. Samples from alopecia areata patients were lesional scalp punch biopsies and peripheral blood. This receptor was identified in a human donor with alopecia areata. This chain uses TRBV28 with TRBJ2-7, with D unresolved. This specimen consisted of skin, obtained at week 24, from a patient treated with tofacitinib. The CDR3 is CASSLWGAVSLYEQYF. The CDR3 bases are TGTGCCAGCAGTTTATGGGGCGCAGTGTCCCTCTACGAGCAGTACTTC.